This TCR beta chain comes out of a study of blood T cell repertoires in COVID-19. Turning to the study itself: The origin of the acute and convalescent COVID-19 samples was the United States, Italy and Spain. Sample material is recorded as cDNA or gDNA derived from T cells, B-cell-depleted T cells, or PBMCs.

As originally analysed: The assay estimated nucleated cells by amplifying reference gene primers. Profiled with immunoSEQ multiplex PCR; TCRdb holds only in-frame clones, not every one. Clone size and the V and J calls come from that table; the DNA yielded D and trimming. The sample has hundreds of thousands of clones; more than 80% are singletons. V shed 1 base and J shed 5 bases, with 12 bases lying between them. This CDR3 region has 15 residues. Germline CDR1 is SGHTA and CDR2 is FQGNSA. The source is a woman of 80 years or more with COVID-19, enrolled during active disease. The chain uses TRBV7-2 and TRBJ2-1; D perhaps matches TRBD2 (6 bases). The sample was peripheral blood. The CDR3 DNA follows: TGTGCCAGCAGCTTAGACGGGAGAGCGAACAATGAGCAGTTCTTC. It translates to CASSLDGRANNEQFF.